This T cell receptor beta chain was retrieved from a study of T cell repertoires in cytomegalovirus infection. Study-level results: The study found HLA-C-restricted CMV-specific TCR beta clonotypes dominating the ex vivo response.

This CDR3 spans 14 amino acids. CDR1 and CDR2 (germline): LNHDA, SQIVND (reference sequence). The V segment lost 3 bases and the J segment 3 bases; nucleotides outside the gene matches: 3. Comments on this clonotype: Its antigen is currently unknown.

TCRdb called the reads again in MiXCR, with one record for every CDR3 protein. Of more than 150,000 distinct CDR3 sequences detected, about a sixth appear once; the ten largest clones hold under 20%. The sequencing input was CD8+ T cells from PBMCs. V and J are TRBV19 and TRBJ2-7, with TRBD2 matching over 9 bases. This receptor was taken from a human donor in good health (CMV status not recorded). Some clones in this sample may be carry-over from other donors' samples. The DNA for the CDR3 is TGTGCCAGTAGTATGGGTAGCGGGAGCTACGAGCAGTACTTC. It translates to CASSMGSGSYEQYF.